The 5 T cell receptor beta chains presented below share a single source sample, sequenced in a study of a mutant IDH1 vaccine in newly diagnosed glioma. Data came from immunoSEQ multiplex PCR; TCRdb stores just in-frame clones and leaves some out. The table includes about 25,000 clones, less than 85% detected once. Time point specified: week 11, during vaccination. The investigators gave 300 ug of mutant IDH1 20-mer peptide in each vaccine dose, together with topical imiquimod. These TCRs are of unknown antigen specificity. The sample in question was peripheral blood mononuclear cells (PBMCs), obtained from a glioma patient whose treatment included an IDH1 peptide vaccine. The receptors shown here come from a man aged 18 to 30 with glioma. Some clones in this sample may be carry-over from other donors' samples.

V is TRBV2 and J is TRBJ1-1; D perhaps matches TRBD1 (5 bases). The CDR3 has 15 amino acids. CDR1 and CDR2 from the germline V gene are SNHLY and FYNNEI. With 6 bases removed from V and 1 base from J, the gap between germline ends came to 15 bases. The chain's CDR3 is CASRASGFGNTEAFF. CDR3 sequence (DNA): TGTGCCAGCAGAGCCTCAGGGTTTGGGAACACTGAAGCTTTCTTT.

The chain has TRBV4-1 and TRBJ1-2; D uncertain. The CDR3 length is 15 residues. V gave up 0 bases and J gave up 5 bases, with 13 bases separating them. CDR1 is MGHRA, CDR2 YSYEKL, per germline. DNA for the CDR3: TGCGCCAGCAGCCAAGACAATTACGGGGTATATGGCTACACCTTC. Amino acid sequence: CASSQDNYGVYGYTF.

The J gene is TRBJ2-7, the V gene TRBV30; D gene unclear. V gave up 1 base and J gave up 2 bases, with 6 bases separating them. The CDR3 runs 12 residues. Germline V lookup: CDR1 GTSNPN, CDR2 SVGIG (reference sequence). CDR3 in amino acids: CAWSGPTYEQYF. CDR3 coding DNA: TGTGCCTGGAGTGGGCCCACCTACGAGCAGTACTTC.

This chain links TRBV6-5 with TRBJ2-1, with 8 bases identical to TRBD1. The CDR3 contains 15 residues. The germline CDR1 and CDR2 sequences are MNHEY and SVGAGI. After removal of 6 bases from V and 2 bases from J, the junction contained 6 bases not matched to a gene. The CDR3 coding sequence is TGTGCCAGCAGCCGAGGACAGGGCCCCTACAATGAGCAGTTCTTC. Amino acid sequence: CASSRGQGPYNEQFF.

The V call is TRBV5-8, the J call TRBJ2-3, with D uncertain. Germline CDR1 is SGHTS and CDR2 is YDEGEE. The CDR3 extends over 15 amino acids. V lost 0 bases and J 2 bases, leaving 10 bases between the germline ends. The CDR3 is CASSLGRQNTDTQYF. In nucleotides, the CDR3 is TGTGCCAGCAGCTTGGGTCGGCAGAACACAGATACGCAGTATTTT. The whole variable domain, remainder taken from reference TRBV5-8 and TRBJ2-3, is EAGVTQSPTHLIKTRGQQATLRCSPISGHTSVYWYQQALGLGLQFLLWYDEGEERNRGNFPPRFSGRQFPNYSSELNVNALELEDSALYLCASSLGRQNTDTQYFGPGTRLTVL.